This T cell receptor beta chain was identified during a study of cytomegalovirus exposure and HLA in healthy donors. The PCR made use of 60 Vbeta and 13 Jbeta primers. Repertoires were generated with immunoSEQ multiplex PCR, while TCRdb's copy carries only in-frame clones and drops some. Here the sample spans fewer than 200,000 clones, around 75% being singletons. Looked up from germline, CDR1 is SGHRS and CDR2 is YFSETQ. CDR3 length: 13 amino acids. The J segment lost 6 bases and the V segment lost 2 bases, leaving 2 bases of the junction unmatched. Material for sequencing was PBMCs. The sequence was obtained from a male donor in good health and CMV-seronegative. The chain recombines TRBV5-1 with TRBJ1-2; 9 bases fit TRBD1. CDR3 region: CASSFRQGDGYTF. CDR3 sequence (DNA): TGCGCCAGCAGCTTTAGACAGGGGGATGGCTACACCTTC.